These T cell receptor beta chains were read from a single sample in a study of shared clonotypes between healthy human individuals. The repertoire was sequenced with immunoSEQ multiplex PCR; TCRdb's copy has only in-frame clones and lacks some. The table lists approximately 700,000 clones, about 80% of them singletons. Material: memory CD4+ T cells sorted from blood. The receptors were sampled from a woman in her 30s in good health. Both conserved end residues are part of each CDR3. The D gene is left open where the match is weak. Size values are once, few and many counts, or a class for expanded clones, and some rows have none.

TRBD2	TRBJ2-1	TRBV11-2	-	16	CASSLGGLASRDEQFF	TGTGCCAGCAGCCTTGGGGGACTAGCCTCGAGGGATGAGCAGTTCTTC
-	TRBJ1-5	TRBV30	-	15	CAWSVTAGGNQPQHF	TGTGCCTGGAGTGTAACGGCAGGCGGCAATCAGCCCCAGCATTTT
-	TRBJ1-2	TRBV6-4	-	15	CASRPSRYSHYGYTF	TGTGCCAGCAGACCTAGTCGCTACAGTCACTATGGCTACACCTTC
TRBD1	TRBJ2-7	TRBV25-1	many	17	CASSTHRTGGWDYEQYF	TGTGCCAGCAGTACCCATAGGACAGGGGGCTGGGACTACGAGCAGTACTTC
TRBD2	TRBJ2-1	TRBV14	few	13	CASSQSTSGYQFF	TGTGCCAGCAGCCAATCTACTAGCGGGTACCAGTTCTTC
-	TRBJ2-3	TRBV5-1	-	16	CASSLGGAPSTDTQYF	TGCGCCAGCAGCTTGGGCGGGGCACCTAGCACAGATACGCAGTATTTT
-	TRBJ2-4	TRBV2	-	11	CASKGQNIQYF	TGTGCCAGCAAGGGCCAAAACATTCAGTACTTC
TRBD2	TRBJ2-5	TRBV27	-	16	CASSLGLAGSRETQYF	TGTGCCAGCAGTTTAGGGCTAGCGGGGAGCAGGGAGACCCAGTACTTC
-	TRBJ1-1	TRBV4-1	-	16	CASSQAAGTLNTEAFF	TGCGCCAGCAGCCAGGCCGCTGGGACATTGAACACTGAAGCTTTCTTT
-	TRBJ2-4	TRBV12-2	-	16	CASRLGPTAAKNIQYF	TGTGCAAGTCGCTTGGGCCCGACGGCAGCCAAAAACATTCAGTACTTC
-	TRBJ2-1	TRBV6-1	-	14	CASIRMGGNNEQFF	TGTGCCAGCATCCGAATGGGGGGTAACAATGAGCAGTTCTTC
-	TRBJ2-7	TRBV29-1	-	14	CSVLRTAVSYEQYF	TGCAGCGTTCTCCGGACAGCAGTATCCTACGAGCAGTACTTC
TRBD1	TRBJ1-5	TRBV6-6	-	15	CASSYGQGGDQPQHF	TGTGCCAGCAGTTACGGACAGGGCGGGGATCAGCCCCAGCATTTT
-	TRBJ2-5	TRBV18	-	14	CASSRGGGDETQYF	TGTGCCAGCTCACGAGGGGGAGGGGACGAGACCCAGTACTTC
-	TRBJ1-2	TRBV28	few	12	CASSSQLYGYTF	TGTGCCAGCAGTTCCCAGCTCTATGGCTACACCTTC
TRBD1	TRBJ1-2	TRBV7-2	-	15	CASSPGTGGIYGYTF	TGTGCCAGCAGTCCTGGGACAGGGGGCATCTATGGCTACACCTTC
-	TRBJ1-5	TRBV30	few	13	CAWSSGGNQPQHF	TGTGCCTGGAGTTCCGGGGGGAATCAGCCCCAGCATTTT
TRBD2	TRBJ2-1	TRBV28	few	15	CASSLMASGSHEQFF	TGTGCCAGCAGTTTAATGGCTAGCGGGAGCCATGAGCAGTTCTTC
-	TRBJ1-5	TRBV6-1	-	14	CASSEGLGNQPQHF	TGTGCCAGCAGTGAGGGTTTGGGCAATCAGCCCCAGCATTTT
TRBD1	TRBJ1-3	TRBV5-1	-	20	CASSLEDGRDRFMAGNTIYF	TGCGCCAGCAGCTTAGAAGATGGCCGGGACAGGTTTATGGCTGGAAACACCATATATTTT
-	TRBJ2-5	TRBV28	few	14	CASRLGVVGKTQYF	TGTGCCAGCAGACTCGGGGTTGTCGGGAAGACCCAGTACTTC
-	TRBJ2-5	TRBV30	-	12	CAWSRMQETQYF	TGTGCCTGGAGTCGGATGCAAGAGACCCAGTACTTC
TRBD2	TRBJ2-7	TRBV10-3	-	16	CAISDSGLAGGGEQYF	TGTGCCATCAGTGACTCGGGACTAGCGGGAGGAGGTGAGCAGTACTTC
-	TRBJ2-3	TRBV30	-	13	CAWSPLSADTQYF	TGTGCCTGGAGTCCTCTCTCGGCAGATACGCAGTATTTT
TRBD1	TRBJ2-7	TRBV19	-	14	CASSRTGTSPEQYF	TGTGCCAGTAGTAGGACAGGGACGAGCCCCGAGCAGTACTTC
-	TRBJ2-2	TRBV7-3	-	12	CASSRYTGELFF	TGTGCCAGCAGCCGATATACCGGGGAGCTGTTTTTT
-	TRBJ2-4	TRBV7-2	-	13	CASSLGKGDIQYF	TGTGCCAGCAGCCTCGGGAAGGGAGACATTCAGTACTTC
TRBD1	TRBJ2-7	TRBV10-3	few	13	CAIRGQGTYEQYF	TGTGCCATCAGGGGACAGGGGACGTACGAGCAGTACTTC
TRBD1	TRBJ2-1	TRBV2	-	15	CASSWTGGSNNEQFF	TGTGCCAGCAGCTGGACAGGGGGCTCGAACAATGAGCAGTTCTTC
-	TRBJ1-2	TRBV10-2	-	14	CASSESSANYGYTF	TGCGCCAGCAGTGAGTCGAGTGCAAACTATGGCTACACCTTC
TRBD2	TRBJ2-7	TRBV11-2	-	17	CASSGGISGRTSYEQYF	TGTGCCAGCAGCGGGGGTATTAGCGGGAGGACGTCCTACGAGCAGTACTTC
TRBD2	TRBJ2-3	TRBV4-1	-	18	CASSQGEGLAGVSDTQYF	TGCGCCAGCAGCCAAGGCGAGGGACTAGCGGGAGTATCGGATACGCAGTATTTT
-	TRBJ1-2	TRBV5-4	few	14	CASSLSGANYGYTF	TGTGCCAGCAGCTTGTCAGGAGCTAACTATGGCTACACCTTC
TRBD1	TRBJ2-4	TRBV5-6	-	14	CASSPQGVKNIQYF	TGTGCCAGCAGCCCACAGGGGGTGAAAAACATTCAGTACTTC
-	TRBJ1-2	TRBV28	-	15	CASSNGQFRGYGYTF	TGTGCCAGCAGTAATGGACAGTTTAGGGGCTATGGCTACACCTTC
TRBD1	TRBJ2-3	TRBV7-7	-	15	CASSLTGGSTDTQYF	TGTGCCAGCAGCTTAACAGGGGGAAGCACAGATACGCAGTATTTT
TRBD1	TRBJ1-4	TRBV5-1	-	17	CASSLAPGQGTNEKLFF	TGCGCCAGCAGCTTGGCTCCGGGACAGGGGACTAATGAAAAACTGTTTTTT
-	TRBJ2-2	TRBV19	-	16	CASSSPGGKGTGELFF	TGTGCCAGTAGCAGTCCAGGTGGCAAAGGTACCGGGGAGCTGTTTTTT
-	TRBJ2-7	TRBV21-1	-	14	CASIHLNRSYEQYF	TGTGCCAGCATTCACCTAAACAGGAGCTACGAGCAGTACTTC
TRBD1	TRBJ2-1	TRBV28	-	14	CASRRQGDHNEQFF	TGTGCCAGCAGGCGGCAGGGGGACCACAATGAGCAGTTCTTC
-	TRBJ2-7	TRBV30	few	9	CAWTQGLGF	TGTGCCTGGACACAGGGTCTGGGCTTC
-	TRBJ1-4	TRBV7-7	-	15	CASSLAHGRSEKLFF	TGTGCCAGCAGCTTAGCTCATGGACGGTCGGAAAAACTGTTTTTT
-	TRBJ2-7	TRBV4-1	-	14	CASSVRTGAYEQYF	TGCGCCAGCAGCGTTCGGACGGGGGCCTACGAGCAGTACTTC